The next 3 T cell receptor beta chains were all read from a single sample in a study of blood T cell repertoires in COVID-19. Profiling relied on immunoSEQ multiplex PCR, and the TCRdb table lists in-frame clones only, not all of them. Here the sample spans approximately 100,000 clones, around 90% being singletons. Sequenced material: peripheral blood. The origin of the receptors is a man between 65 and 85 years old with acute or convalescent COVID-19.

Here the CDR3 DNA reads TGTGCCAGCAGCTGGGACAGGGGCGGTACTAATGAAAAACTGTTTTTT. It specifies CASSWDRGGTNEKLFF. The V and J genes are TRBV5-8 and TRBJ1-4, with TRBD1 matching over 10 bases. V dropped 3 bases and J dropped 2; count of bases not matched to a gene: 4. The CDR3 has 16 residues. Germline values: CDR1 SGHTS, CDR2 YDEGEE.

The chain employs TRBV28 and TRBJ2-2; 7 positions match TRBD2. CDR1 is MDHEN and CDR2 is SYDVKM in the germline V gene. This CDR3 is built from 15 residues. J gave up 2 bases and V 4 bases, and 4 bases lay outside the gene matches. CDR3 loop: CASSWSGANTGELFF. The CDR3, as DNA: TGTGCCAGCAGTTGGAGCGGGGCTAACACCGGGGAGCTGTTTTTT.

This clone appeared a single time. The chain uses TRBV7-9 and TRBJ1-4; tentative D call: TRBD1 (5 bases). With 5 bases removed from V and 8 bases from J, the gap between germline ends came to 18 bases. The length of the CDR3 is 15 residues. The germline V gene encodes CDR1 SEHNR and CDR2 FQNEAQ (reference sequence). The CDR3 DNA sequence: TGTGCCAGCAGCGATTCTGGGGCCAGACTCGAAAAACTGTTTTTT. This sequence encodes CASSDSGARLEKLFF.